Listed below are T cell receptor beta chains from one sample, sequenced in a study of identifying expanded T cells in peripheral blood. Clones were read by immunoSEQ multiplex PCR, and TCRdb kept only the in-frame ones, dropping some. The table records about 52,000 clones, about 80% of them present only once. The sample comprised blood. The receptors were sampled from a person aged 18 to 70 in good health. Both conserved end residues are part of each CDR3. Fields, in order: V gene, D gene, clone size, J gene, CDR3 protein, CDR3 DNA. The D gene is left open where the match is weak. The size entry is marked missing in some rows and otherwise reads once, few, many or a size class.

v_gene: TRBV5-5
d_gene: .
abundance: .
j_gene: TRBJ2-3
CDR3aa: CASSFDYRTDTQYF
CDR3nt: TGTGCCAGCAGCTTTGACTACCGCACAGATACGCAGTATTTT

v_gene: TRBV5-1
d_gene: .
abundance: .
j_gene: TRBJ2-2
CDR3aa: CASRFDTANTGELFF
CDR3nt: TGCGCCAGCAGGTTTGATACAGCTAACACCGGGGAGCTGTTTTTT

v_gene: TRBV5-1
d_gene: .
abundance: .
j_gene: TRBJ1-1
CDR3aa: CASSLAVANTEAFF
CDR3nt: TGCGCCAGCAGCTTGGCGGTGGCCAACACTGAAGCTTTCTTT

v_gene: TRBV6-6
d_gene: .
abundance: .
j_gene: TRBJ1-1
CDR3aa: CASSLTAEAFF
CDR3nt: TGTGCCAGCAGTTTGACAGCTGAAGCTTTCTTT

v_gene: TRBV9
d_gene: .
abundance: .
j_gene: TRBJ1-1
CDR3aa: CASSPRWGGTEAFF
CDR3nt: TGTGCCAGCAGCCCACGTTGGGGGGGCACTGAAGCTTTCTTT

v_gene: TRBV6-1
d_gene: .
abundance: .
j_gene: TRBJ1-2
CDR3aa: CASSHGGPGYTF
CDR3nt: TGTGCCAGCAGCCACGGGGGACCCGGCTACACCTTC

v_gene: TRBV7-8
d_gene: .
abundance: few
j_gene: TRBJ2-3
CDR3aa: CASRELPGNTDTQYF
CDR3nt: TGTGCCAGCAGAGAATTACCGGGGAACACAGATACGCAGTATTTT

v_gene: TRBV6-4
d_gene: .
abundance: .
j_gene: TRBJ2-3
CDR3aa: CASSQGSTDTQYF
CDR3nt: TGTGCCAGCAGCCAGGGGAGCACAGATACGCAGTATTTT

v_gene: TRBV18
d_gene: TRBD2
abundance: .
j_gene: TRBJ2-3
CDR3aa: CASSPGLAGDTQYF
CDR3nt: TGTGCCAGCTCACCGGGACTAGCGGGAGATACGCAGTATTTT

v_gene: TRBV6-1
d_gene: .
abundance: .
j_gene: TRBJ1-1
CDR3aa: CASKSRVKRTEAFF
CDR3nt: TGTGCCAGCAAATCCAGGGTAAAGCGGACTGAAGCTTTCTTT

v_gene: TRBV13
d_gene: TRBD1
abundance: few
j_gene: TRBJ2-3
CDR3aa: CASSSGQVTDTQYF
CDR3nt: TGTGCCAGCAGCTCTGGACAGGTCACAGATACGCAGTATTTT

v_gene: TRBV6-1
d_gene: .
abundance: .
j_gene: TRBJ2-3
CDR3aa: CASSDHGSTDTQYF
CDR3nt: TGTGCCAGCAGTGACCACGGTAGCACAGATACGCAGTATTTT

v_gene: TRBV6-5
d_gene: .
abundance: .
j_gene: TRBJ2-7
CDR3aa: CASSVEGYEQYF
CDR3nt: TGTGCCAGCAGTGTTGAGGGATACGAGCAGTACTTC

v_gene: TRBV19
d_gene: .
abundance: few
j_gene: TRBJ2-3
CDR3aa: CASSSLALGPSTDTQYF
CDR3nt: TGTGCCAGTAGTAGTCTAGCGTTGGGGCCCAGCACAGATACGCAGTATTTT

v_gene: TRBV18
d_gene: TRBD2
abundance: .
j_gene: TRBJ2-3
CDR3aa: CASFSGKDDTQYF
CDR3nt: TGTGCCAGCTTTAGCGGGAAGGATGATACGCAGTATTTT

v_gene: TRBV5-8
d_gene: TRBD2
abundance: .
j_gene: TRBJ2-7
CDR3aa: CASSILAAYEQYF
CDR3nt: TGTGCCAGCAGCATACTAGCGGCCTACGAGCAGTACTTC

v_gene: TRBV13
d_gene: TRBD2
abundance: .
j_gene: TRBJ2-5
CDR3aa: CASTGGGPSGETQYF
CDR3nt: TGTGCCAGCACGGGCGGGGGGCCAAGCGGGGAGACCCAGTACTTC

v_gene: TRBV7-2
d_gene: .
abundance: .
j_gene: TRBJ1-1
CDR3aa: CASTRALGTEAFF
CDR3nt: TGTGCCAGCACAAGGGCTCTGGGCACTGAAGCTTTCTTT

v_gene: TRBV29-1
d_gene: .
abundance: .
j_gene: TRBJ1-2
CDR3aa: CSGIRARDYGYTF
CDR3nt: TGCAGCGGGATTAGGGCAAGAGACTATGGCTACACCTTC

v_gene: TRBV25-1
d_gene: .
abundance: .
j_gene: TRBJ2-3
CDR3aa: CASSAPTGLTDTQYF
CDR3nt: TGTGCCAGCAGTGCCCCGACAGGTCTCACAGATACGCAGTATTTT

v_gene: TRBV29-1
d_gene: TRBD1
abundance: .
j_gene: TRBJ1-2
CDR3aa: CSVEAGGAGYGYTF
CDR3nt: TGCAGCGTTGAGGCAGGGGGCGCAGGGTATGGCTACACCTTC

v_gene: TRBV7-9
d_gene: TRBD1
abundance: .
j_gene: TRBJ1-2
CDR3aa: CASSLDTGGHYGYTF
CDR3nt: TGTGCCAGCAGCTTAGATACAGGGGGCCACTATGGCTACACCTTC

v_gene: TRBV27
d_gene: .
abundance: .
j_gene: TRBJ2-6
CDR3aa: CASSVWTGANVLTF
CDR3nt: TGTGCCAGCAGTGTTTGGACTGGGGCCAACGTCCTGACTTTC

v_gene: TRBV19
d_gene: .
abundance: .
j_gene: TRBJ2-4
CDR3aa: CASSPFLSKNIQYF
CDR3nt: TGTGCCAGTAGTCCGTTTCTTTCCAAAAACATTCAGTACTTC

v_gene: TRBV27
d_gene: .
abundance: .
j_gene: TRBJ1-1
CDR3aa: CASSPSSGDWVTEAFF
CDR3nt: TGTGCCAGCAGTCCCTCTTCGGGGGATTGGGTCACTGAAGCTTTCTTT

v_gene: TRBV11-2
d_gene: TRBD2
abundance: .
j_gene: TRBJ2-3
CDR3aa: CASSLVTRASGGFTDTQYF
CDR3nt: TGTGCCAGCAGCTTAGTTACCCGGGCTAGCGGGGGCTTCACAGATACGCAGTATTTT

v_gene: TRBV14
d_gene: .
abundance: .
j_gene: TRBJ2-5
CDR3aa: CASSQSETQYF
CDR3nt: TGTGCCAGCAGCCAATCGGAGACCCAGTACTTC

v_gene: TRBV28
d_gene: .
abundance: .
j_gene: TRBJ1-4
CDR3aa: CASSMGQQKLFF
CDR3nt: TGTGCCAGCAGCATGGGACAACAAAAACTGTTTTTT

v_gene: TRBV5-1
d_gene: .
abundance: .
j_gene: TRBJ2-2
CDR3aa: CASSSTGEEDGELFF
CDR3nt: TGCGCCAGCAGCTCTACGGGGGAGGAGGACGGGGAGCTGTTTTTT

v_gene: TRBV11-2
d_gene: TRBD1
abundance: .
j_gene: TRBJ2-1
CDR3aa: CASSFRDRFNEQFF
CDR3nt: TGTGCCAGCAGCTTCCGGGACAGATTCAATGAGCAGTTCTTC